The clone carrying this T cell receptor beta chain was seen only once. Only in-frame clones appear in the TCRdb table, and some are missing; sequencing was by immunoSEQ multiplex PCR. The repertoire holds about 16,000 clones, about two thirds seen once, with approximately 2.5% in the top ten. The V segment lost 5 bases and the J segment 4 bases; nucleotides outside the gene matches: 1. This CDR3 is 12 amino acids long. Germline CDR1 MNHEY, CDR2 SVGAGI. This record belongs to a study of neoadjuvant anti-PD-1 for oral cavity cancer. Sample: PBMCs, taken before nivolumab (anti-PD-1) treatment. The chain employs TRBV6-5 and TRBJ1-2, with TRBD1 matching over 7 bases. The sequence came from a person aged 40 to 85 with oral cavity squamous cell carcinoma. CDR3 nucleotides: TGTGCCAGCAGTCAGGGGGTCTATGGCTACACCTTC. This sequence encodes CASSQGVYGYTF.